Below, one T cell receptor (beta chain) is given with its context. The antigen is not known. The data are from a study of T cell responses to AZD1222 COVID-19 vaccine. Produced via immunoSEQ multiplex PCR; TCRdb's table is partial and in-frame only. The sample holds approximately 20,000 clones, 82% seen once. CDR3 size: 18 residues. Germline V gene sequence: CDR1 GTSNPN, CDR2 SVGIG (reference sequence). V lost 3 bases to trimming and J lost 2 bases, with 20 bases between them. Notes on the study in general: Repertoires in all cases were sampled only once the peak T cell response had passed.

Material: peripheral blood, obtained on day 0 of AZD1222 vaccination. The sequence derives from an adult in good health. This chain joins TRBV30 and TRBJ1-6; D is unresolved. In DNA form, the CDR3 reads TGTGCCTGGAGGGCCCATCTTCTAGGAAGGGCCTATAATTCACCCCTCCACTTT. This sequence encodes CAWRAHLLGRAYNSPLHF.